This TCR beta chain was obtained from a study of T cells after posttransplantation cyclophosphamide. Study-wide results and limits: Skin or GI-infiltrating T cells shared few TRB sequences with blood.

A remark on this clone: The antigen is not known.

The data were produced by immunoSEQ multiplex PCR, yet TCRdb's version contains in-frame clones alone and is incomplete. Of tens of thousands of clones in the sample, less than 99% were seen once. Trimming removed 3 bases from V and 4 bases from J, with 13 bases in between. This CDR3 has 14 amino acids. Germline CDR1 is SGDLS and CDR2 is YYNGEE. The naive gate required viable CD3+CD4+ or CD3+CD8+ cells with CCR7+CD45RA+CD45RO-CD95-CD27+CD28+ phenotype. The related graft donor's blood sample was taken on the day of bone marrow donation. The sample was naive CD4+ T cells sorted from PBMCs. The rearrangement joins TRBV9 to TRBJ2-5; tentative D call: TRBD1 (6 bases). The sequence was obtained from a man in his forties in good health, CMV-negative, and a related stem cell transplant donor. Written as DNA, the CDR3 is TGTGCCAGCAGCGGGAAACAGGGATCAGAGACCCAGTACTTC. It specifies CASSGKQGSETQYF.